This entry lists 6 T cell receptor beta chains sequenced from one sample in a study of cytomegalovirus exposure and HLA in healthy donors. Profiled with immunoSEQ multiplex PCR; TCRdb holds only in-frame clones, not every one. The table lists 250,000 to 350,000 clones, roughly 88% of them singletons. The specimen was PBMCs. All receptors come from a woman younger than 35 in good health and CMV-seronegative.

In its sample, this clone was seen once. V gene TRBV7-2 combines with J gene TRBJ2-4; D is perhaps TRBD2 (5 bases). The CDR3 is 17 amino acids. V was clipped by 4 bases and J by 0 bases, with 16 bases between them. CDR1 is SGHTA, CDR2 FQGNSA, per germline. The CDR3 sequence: CASSSPGLSLAKNIQYF. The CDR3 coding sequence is TGTGCCAGCAGCTCGCCCGGACTTTCACTAGCCAAAAACATTCAGTACTTC.

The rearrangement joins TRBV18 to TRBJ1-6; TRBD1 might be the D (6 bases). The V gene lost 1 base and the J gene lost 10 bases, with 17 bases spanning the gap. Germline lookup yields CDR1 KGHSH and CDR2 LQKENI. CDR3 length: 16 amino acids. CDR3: CASSPRPDSSRSPLHF. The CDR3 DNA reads TGTGCCAGCTCACCACGACCGGACAGCTCAAGGTCACCCCTCCACTTT.

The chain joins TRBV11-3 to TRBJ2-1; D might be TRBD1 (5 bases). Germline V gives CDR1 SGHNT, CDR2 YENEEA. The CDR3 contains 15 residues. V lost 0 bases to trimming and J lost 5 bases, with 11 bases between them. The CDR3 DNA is TGTGCCAGCAGCTTAGATACCGACAGAGACAATGAGCAGTTCTTC. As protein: CASSLDTDRDNEQFF.

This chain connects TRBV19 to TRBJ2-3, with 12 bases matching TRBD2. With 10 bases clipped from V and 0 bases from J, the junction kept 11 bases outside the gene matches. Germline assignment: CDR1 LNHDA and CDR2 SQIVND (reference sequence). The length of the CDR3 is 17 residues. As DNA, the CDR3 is TGTGCCACTAGGACTAGCGGGGCCCTCACGAGCACAGATACGCAGTATTTT. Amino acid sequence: CATRTSGALTSTDTQYF.

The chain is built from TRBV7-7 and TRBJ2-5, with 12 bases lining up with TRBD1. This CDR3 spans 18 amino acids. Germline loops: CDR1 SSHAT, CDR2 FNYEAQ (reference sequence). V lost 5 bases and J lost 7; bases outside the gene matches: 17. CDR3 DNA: TGTGCCAGCAGCGAACACTCCTCCGGGACAGGGGGCTTAGTGACCCAGTACTTC. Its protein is CASSEHSSGTGGLVTQYF.

The CDR3 DNA follows: TGCGCCAGCAGCGTGGGCGCCAACTCTGGAAACACCATATATTTT. Translating gives CASSVGANSGNTIYF. This chain uses TRBV5-1 with TRBJ1-3; D is undetermined. Germline CDR1 is SGHRS and CDR2 is YFSETQ. Between the trimmed V and J ends, which lost 4 bases and 0 bases, there was a span of 11 bases. The CDR3 totals 15 residues.